This TCR beta chain was captured in a study of early T cells in non-severe SARS-CoV-2 infection. As for the study in general: The authors sequenced bulk RNA from unsorted whole blood, leaving chains unpaired.

Study-level points and caveats: A preference for anti-spike CD8 responses marked VDJdb matching, which missed private and CD4 specificities.

Germline values: CDR1 DFQATT, CDR2 SNEGSKA (reference sequence). The ends lost 6 bases at V and 7 bases at J; junction bases unmatched: 8. This CDR3 contains 14 residues. Individual cDNA molecules each received unique molecular identifiers attached to them. Via MiXCR, TCRdb re-called the 5' RACE reads, giving one row per CDR3 protein. The table has about 70,000 distinct CDR3 sequences, 11% seen once. This clonotype was seen ten or more times. Its target is unknown. The source of this sequence is an adult who was a healthcare worker with PCR-confirmed SARS-CoV-2 infection or an uninfected control (not recorded which). Specimen: whole blood. This rearrangement joins TRBV20-1 to TRBJ1-5; 11 bases are a match to TRBD1. The CDR3 DNA reads TGCAGTGCCCCGGGGACAGGGGGAAACCAGCCCCAGCATTTT. The encoded protein is CSAPGTGGNQPQHF.